Each of the 11 T cell receptor beta chains below was sequenced from the same sample in a study of siplizumab effects on memory and regulatory T cells. Sequencing used immunoSEQ multiplex PCR; TCRdb keeps in-frame clones, though not all of them. Among over 95,000 clones listed, approximately 92% were seen once. The source material was non-Treg CD4+ T cells sorted from blood. These receptors were collected from a human donor in good health.

This clone was counted once. The chain couples TRBV10-3 to TRBJ1-2; maybe TRBD1 (5 bases). The CDR3 runs to 15 residues. From germline, CDR1 is ENHRY and CDR2 SYGVKD. V was trimmed by 1 base and J by 0 bases, leaving 9 bases between them. The CDR3 is CAISEWWGANYGYTF. As DNA, the CDR3 is TGTGCCATCAGTGAGTGGTGGGGGGCTAACTATGGCTACACCTTC.

This chain uses TRBV18 with TRBJ2-3; 10 bases match TRBD2. CDR1 and CDR2 (germline): KGHSH, LQKENI. V shed 0 bases and J 3 bases; nucleotides not matched to a gene: 3. The CDR3 sequence is 16 residues long. This chain's CDR3 is CASSPPSGGGTDTQYF. The CDR3 DNA reads as TGTGCCAGCTCACCACCAAGCGGGGGGGGAACAGATACGCAGTATTTT.

This chain links TRBV27 with TRBJ2-7, with unresolved D. Deletions cut 2 bases from V and 1 base from J, with 6 bases between. Germline loops: CDR1 MNHEY, CDR2 SMNVEV (reference sequence). The CDR3 has 13 residues. DNA of the CDR3: TGTGCCAGCAGTTTAGAGGTGTCCTACGAGCAGTACTTC. Translated, it gives CASSLEVSYEQYF.

The chain uses TRBV19 and TRBJ2-5; D gene ambiguous. Germline loops: CDR1 LNHDA, CDR2 SQIVND (reference sequence). V was clipped by 6 bases and J by 2 bases, with 10 bases between them. The CDR3 length is 13 residues. The chain's CDR3 is CASSSSDQETQYF. The CDR3 DNA reads TGTGCCAGTAGCTCTTCAGATCAAGAGACCCAGTACTTC. Variable domain in full (rest from reference TRBV19 and TRBJ2-5): DGGITQSPKYLFRKEGQNVTLSCEQNLNHDAMYWYRQDPGQGLRLIYYSQIVNDFQKGDIAEGYSVSREKKESFPLTVTSAQKNPTAFYLCASSSSDQETQYFGPGTRLLVL.

This chain links TRBV21-1 with TRBJ1-5. TRBV21-1 represents a pseudogene. This CDR3 has 13 amino acids. The CDR3 nucleotides read TGTGCCAGCAGCAGGGCGGCCCTTAGGCCCCAGCATTTT. It encodes CASSRAALRPQHF.

The rearrangement links TRBV5-1 to TRBJ2-1; tentatively, D is TRBD1 or TRBD2 (5 bases each). Trimming pared 7 bases from V and 0 bases from J, leaving 14 bases between. This CDR3 spans 15 amino acids. Germline V gene sequence: CDR1 SGHRS, CDR2 YFSETQ. Here the CDR3 DNA reads TGCGCCAGCTCCATACTAGACAGCTCCTACAATGAGCAGTTCTTC. It encodes CASSILDSSYNEQFF.

The gene calls are TRBV4-2 and TRBJ2-7; 8 positions agree with TRBD2. The V gene end was trimmed by 6 bases and the J gene end by 0 bases; junction bases not matched to a gene: 7. CDR1 is LGHNA and CDR2 is YNFKEQ in the germline V gene. The CDR3 is 15 amino acids. The CDR3 DNA reads TGTGCCAGCAGTTTCGCGGGGGGCTACTCCTACGAGCAGTACTTC. Residues: CASSFAGGYSYEQYF.

The chain carries TRBV7-2 and TRBJ2-4, with 8 bases aligning to TRBD1. This CDR3 spans 17 amino acids. The J segment lost 0 bases and the V segment lost 0 bases, leaving 4 bases of the junction unmatched. Germline V gene data show CDR1 as SGHTA and CDR2 as FQGNSA. The CDR3 sequence is CASSLAGTGLAKNIQYF. CDR3 sequence (DNA): TGTGCCAGCAGCTTAGCAGGGACAGGCCTAGCCAAAAACATTCAGTACTTC.

The gene calls are TRBV15 and TRBJ1-2; D uncertain. The CDR3 length is 16 residues. Germline V gene sequence: CDR1 LNHNV, CDR2 YYDKDF (reference sequence). The germline V and J ends were trimmed by 1 base and 1 base, with 13 bases remaining between them. CDR3 DNA sequence: TGTGCCACCAGCAGAGGGGCGACAAGCAGTAACTATGGCTACACCTTC. It specifies CATSRGATSSNYGYTF.

The V and J genes are TRBV9 and TRBJ1-1; D is ambiguous. CDR1 is SGDLS and CDR2 is YYNGEE in the germline V gene. V lost 1 base, J lost 4 bases, and 11 bases lay in between. The CDR3 length is 14 residues. This CDR3 reads CASSVRQDLTEAFF. CDR3 coding DNA: TGTGCCAGCAGCGTAAGGCAGGATCTCACTGAAGCTTTCTTT.

The chain carries TRBV23-1 and TRBJ1-6; a possible D gene is TRBD1 (6 bases). TRBV23-1 is an ORF, and what it does is uncertain. V gave up 3 bases and J gave up 11 bases, with 17 bases separating them. The CDR3 consists of 15 residues. The CDR3 region is CASSQRRQVCPPLHF. In DNA form, the CDR3 reads TGCGCCAGCAGTCAGCGTCGACAGGTATGTCCACCCCTCCACTTT.